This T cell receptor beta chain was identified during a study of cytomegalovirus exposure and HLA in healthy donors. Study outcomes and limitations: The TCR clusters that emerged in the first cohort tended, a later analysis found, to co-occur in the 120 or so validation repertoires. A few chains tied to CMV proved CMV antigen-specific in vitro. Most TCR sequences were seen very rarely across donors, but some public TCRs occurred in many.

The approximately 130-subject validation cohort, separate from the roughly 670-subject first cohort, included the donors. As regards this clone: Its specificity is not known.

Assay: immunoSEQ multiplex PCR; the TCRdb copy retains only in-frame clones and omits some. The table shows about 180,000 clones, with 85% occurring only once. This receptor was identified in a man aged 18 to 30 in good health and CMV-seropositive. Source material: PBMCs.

The CDR3 nucleotides are TGTGCCAGCAGACTCCGGGACAGGGTTCGGGGAGAGACCCAGTACTTC. Translated: CASRLRDRVRGETQYF. The chain couples TRBV6-6 to TRBJ2-5; the match to TRBD1 covers 9 bases. J lost 4 bases, V lost 6 bases, and 12 bases had no gene match. The CDR3 has 16 residues. Per the germline V gene, CDR1 is MNHNY and CDR2 is SVGAGI (reference sequence).